Described below is a single T cell receptor beta chain sequence and its context. Its antigen is currently unknown. Using immunoSEQ multiplex PCR, the repertoire was profiled, and TCRdb retains in-frame clones only, with some absent. Found here are 50,000 to 75,000 clones, around 83% of them singletons; the top ten hold roughly 1.1%. The sample is drawn from a study of OX40 agonist ivuxolimab in advanced cancers. General study points: Fewer expanded clones were found on average in CD4+ than in CD8+ T cells.

The J segment lost 1 base and the V segment lost 4 bases, leaving 3 bases of the junction unmatched. CDR1 is KGHSH and CDR2 is LQKENI in the germline V gene. The CDR3 is made up of 15 amino acids. Sequencing was performed on CD4+ or CD8+ T cells sorted from blood, taken in a trial of the OX40 agonist ivuxolimab. V usage is TRBV18 and J usage is TRBJ2-7; 11 bases match TRBD2. The source is an adult with an advanced solid tumor such as melanoma, head and neck, liver or kidney cancer. CDR3 in amino acids: CASSQTSGGSYEQYF. The CDR3 DNA sequence: TGTGCCAGCTCACAAACTAGCGGGGGTTCCTACGAGCAGTACTTC.